This record covers a single T cell receptor beta chain. This clonotype is a singleton in its sample. Which antigen it targets is not known. Base qualities are not at hand, and no much larger clone is one base apart. A single read counts as weak evidence. TCRdb names Illumina HiSeq 2000 as the instrument used. TCR beta chain libraries were generated by multiplex PCR amplification. High-throughput sequencing was used to analyze the amplified TCR beta chain products. TCRdb reran the public reads through fastp at Q25 and MiXCR, keeping productive beta chains. Merged by CDR3 protein, the rows form single entries marked with the most common genes and DNA. The sample data list about 180,000 distinct CDR3 sequences, and about 33% of these were observed just once. The ten top clones hold roughly 4.3% of the sample. This sample stems from a study of breast tumors, draining lymph nodes, adjacent tissues (dated by TCRdb to the mid-2010s). Some background on the complete study: The study compared TCR beta repertoires across tumor, adjacent nontumor tissue and axillary lymph nodes from breast cancer patients. In human breast cancer, the study set out to evaluate how tumor, surrounding tissue and draining lymph node repertoires relate to one another and whether T cells may move between these sites. On the study overall, not on this receptor specifically: The study presented the conclusion that tumor T cells originate in lymph nodes as consistent with a hypothesis, not as something directly demonstrated. In luminal-like breast cancer, tumor and nontumor tissue repertoires resembled each other significantly more than in basal-like breast cancer. T-cell repertoire diversity in tumors was found to be lower than in lymph nodes but higher than in nontumor tissue, and preferential V and J gene usage was observed. The data were judged consistent with most tumor T cells deriving from the lymph node and then expanding within tumor tissue.

The lymph node samples were taken from the axillary draining lymph nodes of breast cancer patients. The cysteine opens and the phenylalanine closes a CDR3 of 14 amino acids. Only CDR3 DNA is held: 42 bases, read in frame from base 1. Taken from the germline V gene, the CDR1 and CDR2 loops are KGHSH and LQKENI. V is clipped by 3 bases and J by 4 bases, and the sequence between their germline boundaries is 7 bases long. The source of this sequence is a female donor with breast cancer. Some clones in this sample may be carry-over from other donors' samples. The V gene is TRBV18 and the J gene is TRBJ2-6; TRBD1 is a possible D gene, resting on 5 matching bases. The sequenced sample consisted of axillary lymph node tissue. The CDR3 region has the sequence CASSPRTGANVLTF. At the DNA level, the sequence is TGTGCCAGCTCACCGAGGACAGGGGCCAACGTCCTGACTTTC.